These 2 T cell receptor beta chains were all obtained from the same sample, sequenced in a study of blood T cell repertoires in COVID-19. Assay: immunoSEQ multiplex PCR; the TCRdb copy retains only in-frame clones and omits some. The data hold roughly 230,000 clones, with roughly 84% observed a single time. Sequenced input: peripheral blood. The receptors were gathered from a woman between 45 and 65 years old with acute or convalescent COVID-19.

This clone was counted only a few times. The CDR3, as DNA: TGTGCCAGTAGTAGAAACAGGGCGCTCGGGGACGAGCAGTACTTC. Encoded protein: CASSRNRALGDEQYF. This rearrangement joins TRBV19 to TRBJ2-7; D might be TRBD1 (6 bases). Trimming took 4 bases from V and 5 from J, leaving 18 bases between them. CDR1 is LNHDA, CDR2 SQIVND, per germline (reference sequence). The CDR3 covers 15 residues. The whole variable domain, remainder taken from reference TRBV19 and TRBJ2-7, is DGGITQSPKYLFRKEGQNVTLSCEQNLNHDAMYWYRQDPGQGLRLIYYSQIVNDFQKGDIAEGYSVSREKKESFPLTVTSAQKNPTAFYLCASSRNRALGDEQYFGPGTRLTVT.

This clone was observed a handful of times. The chain carries TRBV4-2 and TRBJ2-7; TRBD2 aligns across 7 bases. The CDR3 length is 16 residues. Germline assignment: CDR1 LGHNA and CDR2 YNFKEQ. V was clipped by 3 bases and J by 4 bases; unmatched bases: 12. The DNA of the CDR3 is TGTGCCAGCAGCCAGTTTTCGCGGGGGATTCCTTACGAGCAGTACTTC. It encodes CASSQFSRGIPYEQYF.